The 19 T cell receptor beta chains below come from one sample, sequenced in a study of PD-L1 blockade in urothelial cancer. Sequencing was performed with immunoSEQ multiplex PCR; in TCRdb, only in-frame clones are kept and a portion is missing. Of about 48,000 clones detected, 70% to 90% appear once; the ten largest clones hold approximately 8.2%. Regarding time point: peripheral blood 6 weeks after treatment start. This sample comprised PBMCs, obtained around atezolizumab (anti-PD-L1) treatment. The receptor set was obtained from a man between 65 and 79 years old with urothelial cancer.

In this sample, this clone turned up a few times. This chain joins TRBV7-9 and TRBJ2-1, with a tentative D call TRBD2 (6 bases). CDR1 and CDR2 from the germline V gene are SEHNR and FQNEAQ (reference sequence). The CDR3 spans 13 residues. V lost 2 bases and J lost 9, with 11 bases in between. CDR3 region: CASSLSGEREQFF. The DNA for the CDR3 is TGTGCCAGCAGCTTATCGGGGGAACGTGAGCAGTTCTTC.

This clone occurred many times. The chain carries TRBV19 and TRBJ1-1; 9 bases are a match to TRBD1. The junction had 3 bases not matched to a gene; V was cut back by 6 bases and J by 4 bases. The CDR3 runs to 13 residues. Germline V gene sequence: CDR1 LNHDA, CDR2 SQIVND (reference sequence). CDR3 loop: CASRTGGRTEAFF. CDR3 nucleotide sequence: TGTGCCAGTAGGACAGGGGGACGCACTGAAGCTTTCTTT.

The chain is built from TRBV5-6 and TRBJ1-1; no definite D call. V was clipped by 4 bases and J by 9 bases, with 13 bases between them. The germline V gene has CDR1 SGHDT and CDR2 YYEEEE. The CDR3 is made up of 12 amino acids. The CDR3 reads CASSPGHLKAFF. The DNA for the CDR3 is TGTGCCAGCAGCCCAGGCCATTTAAAAGCTTTCTTT.

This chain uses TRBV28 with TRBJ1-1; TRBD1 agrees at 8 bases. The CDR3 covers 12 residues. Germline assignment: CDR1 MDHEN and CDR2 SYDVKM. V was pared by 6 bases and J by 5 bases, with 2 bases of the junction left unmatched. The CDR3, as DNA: TGTGCCAGCAGCAGGGGGCGGACTGAAGCTTTCTTT. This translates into CASSRGRTEAFF.

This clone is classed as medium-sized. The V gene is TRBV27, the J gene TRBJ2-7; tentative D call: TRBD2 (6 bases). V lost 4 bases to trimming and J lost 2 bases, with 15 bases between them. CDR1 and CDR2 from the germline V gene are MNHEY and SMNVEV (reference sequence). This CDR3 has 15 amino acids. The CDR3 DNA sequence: TGTGCCAGCAGTTCCCCTTCACGGGAGCCCTACGAGCAGTACTTC. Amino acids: CASSSPSREPYEQYF.

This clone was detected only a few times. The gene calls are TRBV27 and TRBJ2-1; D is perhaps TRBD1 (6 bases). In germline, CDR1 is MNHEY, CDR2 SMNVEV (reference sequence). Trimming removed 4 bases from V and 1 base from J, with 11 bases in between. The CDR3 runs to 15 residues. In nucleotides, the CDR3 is TGTGCCAGCAGTTCCGGGACAATTTCCTACAATGAGCAGTTCTTC. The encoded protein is CASSSGTISYNEQFF.

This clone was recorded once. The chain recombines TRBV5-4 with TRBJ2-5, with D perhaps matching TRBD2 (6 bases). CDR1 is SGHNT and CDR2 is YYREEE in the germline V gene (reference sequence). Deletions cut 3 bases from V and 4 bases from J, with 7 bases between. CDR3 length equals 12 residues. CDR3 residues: CASSSEGETQYF. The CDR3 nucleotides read TGTGCCAGCAGCTCGGAGGGAGAGACCCAGTACTTC.

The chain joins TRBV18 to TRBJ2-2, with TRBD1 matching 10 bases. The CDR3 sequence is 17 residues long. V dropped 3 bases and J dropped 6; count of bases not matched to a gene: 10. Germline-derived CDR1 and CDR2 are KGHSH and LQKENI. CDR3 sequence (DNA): TGTGCCAGCTCACCTCAGGCCGGGACAGGGGTGTCCGGGGAGCTGTTTTTT. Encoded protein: CASSPQAGTGVSGELFF.

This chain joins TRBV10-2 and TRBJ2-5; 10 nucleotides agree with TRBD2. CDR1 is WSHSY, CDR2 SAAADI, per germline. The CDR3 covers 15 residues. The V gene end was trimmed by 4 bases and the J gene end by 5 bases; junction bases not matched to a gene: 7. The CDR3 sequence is CASSGSTSGMETQYF. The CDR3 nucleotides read TGCGCCAGCAGTGGAAGTACTAGCGGGATGGAGACCCAGTACTTC.

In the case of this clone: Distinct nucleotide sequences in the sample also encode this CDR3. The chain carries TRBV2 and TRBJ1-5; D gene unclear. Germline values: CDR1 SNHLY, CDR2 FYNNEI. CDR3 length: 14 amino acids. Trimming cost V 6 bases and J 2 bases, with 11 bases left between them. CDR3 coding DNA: TGTGCCAGCAGCCCCGACTGGGGCAATCAGCCCCAGCATTTT. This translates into CASSPDWGNQPQHF.

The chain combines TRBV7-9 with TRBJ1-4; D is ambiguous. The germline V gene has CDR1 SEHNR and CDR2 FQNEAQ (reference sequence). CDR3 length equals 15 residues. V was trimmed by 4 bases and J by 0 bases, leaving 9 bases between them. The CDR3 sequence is CASSSRGSTNEKLFF. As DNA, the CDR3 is TGTGCCAGCAGCTCACGGGGATCAACTAATGAAAAACTGTTTTTT.

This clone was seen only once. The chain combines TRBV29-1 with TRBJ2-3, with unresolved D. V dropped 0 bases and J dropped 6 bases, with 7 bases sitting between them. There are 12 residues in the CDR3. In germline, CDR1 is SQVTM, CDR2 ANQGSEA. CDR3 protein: CSVEDAGDTQYF. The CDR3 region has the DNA TGCAGCGTTGAAGATGCCGGGGATACGCAGTATTTT.

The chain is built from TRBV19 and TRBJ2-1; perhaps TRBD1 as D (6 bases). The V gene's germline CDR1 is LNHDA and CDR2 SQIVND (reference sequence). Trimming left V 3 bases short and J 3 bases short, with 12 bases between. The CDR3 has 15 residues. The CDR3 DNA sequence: TGTGCCAGTAGTATGGAGGCAGGGGACTACAATGAGCAGTTCTTC. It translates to CASSMEAGDYNEQFF.

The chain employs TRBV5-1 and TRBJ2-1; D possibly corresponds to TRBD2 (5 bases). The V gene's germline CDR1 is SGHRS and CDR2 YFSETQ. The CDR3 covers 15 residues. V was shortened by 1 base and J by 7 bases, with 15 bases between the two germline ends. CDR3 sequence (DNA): TGCGCCAGCAGCTTGTCCGGGAACGAGGGTAATGAGCAGTTCTTC. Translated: CASSLSGNEGNEQFF. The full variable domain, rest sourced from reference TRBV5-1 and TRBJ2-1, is KAGVTQTPRYLIKTRGQQVTLSCSPISGHRSVSWYQQTPGQGLQFLFEYFSETQRNKGNFPGRFSGRQFSNSRSEMNVSTLELGDSALYLCASSLSGNEGNEQFFGPGTRLTVL.

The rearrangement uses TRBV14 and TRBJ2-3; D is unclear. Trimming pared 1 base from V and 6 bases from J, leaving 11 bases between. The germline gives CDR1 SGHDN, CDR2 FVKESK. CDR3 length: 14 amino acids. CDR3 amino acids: CASSQGSRSDTQYF. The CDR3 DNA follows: TGTGCCAGCAGCCAAGGGTCACGGTCTGATACGCAGTATTTT.

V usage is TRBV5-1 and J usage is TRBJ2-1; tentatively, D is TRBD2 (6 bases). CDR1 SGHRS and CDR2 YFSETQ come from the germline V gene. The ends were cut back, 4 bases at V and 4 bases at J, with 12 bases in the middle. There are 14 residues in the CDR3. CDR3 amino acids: CASSLGTSYNEQFF. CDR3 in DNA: TGCGCCAGCAGCCTAGGGACTTCGTACAATGAGCAGTTCTTC.

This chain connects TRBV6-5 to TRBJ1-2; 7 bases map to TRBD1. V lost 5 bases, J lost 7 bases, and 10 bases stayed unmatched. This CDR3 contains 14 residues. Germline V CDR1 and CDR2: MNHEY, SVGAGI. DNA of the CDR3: TGTGCCAGCAGTGAACGACAGGGCCGCAGTGGCTACACCTTC. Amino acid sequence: CASSERQGRSGYTF.

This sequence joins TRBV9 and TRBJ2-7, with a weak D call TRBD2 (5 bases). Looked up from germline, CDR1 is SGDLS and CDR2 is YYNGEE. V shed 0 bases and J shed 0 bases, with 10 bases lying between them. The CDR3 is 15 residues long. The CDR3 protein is CASSVAPTSSYEQYF. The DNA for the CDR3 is TGTGCCAGCAGCGTAGCCCCAACTAGCTCCTACGAGCAGTACTTC.

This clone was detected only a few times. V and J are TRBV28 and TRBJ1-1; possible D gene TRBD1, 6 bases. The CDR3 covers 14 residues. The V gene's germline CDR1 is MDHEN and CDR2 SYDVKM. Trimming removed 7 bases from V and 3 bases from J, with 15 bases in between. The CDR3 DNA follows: TGTGCCAGCAACCGAAGGGGGGGGTACACTGAAGCTTTCTTT. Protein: CASNRRGGYTEAFF.